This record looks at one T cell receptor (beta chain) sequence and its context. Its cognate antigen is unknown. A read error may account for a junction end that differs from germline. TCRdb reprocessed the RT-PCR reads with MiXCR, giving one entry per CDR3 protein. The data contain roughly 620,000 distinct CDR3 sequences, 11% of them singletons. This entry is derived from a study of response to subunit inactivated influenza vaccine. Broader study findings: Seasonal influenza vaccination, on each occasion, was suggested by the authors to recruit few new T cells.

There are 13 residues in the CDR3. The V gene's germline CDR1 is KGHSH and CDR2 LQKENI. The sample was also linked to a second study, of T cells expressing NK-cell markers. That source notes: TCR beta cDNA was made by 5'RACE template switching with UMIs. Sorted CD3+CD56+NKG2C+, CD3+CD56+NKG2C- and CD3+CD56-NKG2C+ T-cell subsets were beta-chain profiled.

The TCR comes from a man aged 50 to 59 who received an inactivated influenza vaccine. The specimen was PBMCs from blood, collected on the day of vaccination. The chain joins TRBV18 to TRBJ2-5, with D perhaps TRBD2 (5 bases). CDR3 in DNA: TGTGCCAGCTCTCCACCGGGAAGAGAGACCCAGTACTTC. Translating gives CASSPPGRETQYF.